This TCR beta chain was sequenced during a study of CD8 T cells in Susac syndrome. With random hexamers, reverse transcription was performed on roughly 0.5 to 1 ug of RNA. A multiplex approach, immunoSEQ multiplex PCR, amplified TCR beta CDR3 across 54 Vbeta and 13 Jbeta. Each CDR3 protein gets one entry after TCRdb re-called the immunoSEQ multiplex PCR reads with MiXCR. Of 150,000 to 200,000 distinct CDR3 sequences listed, roughly nine tenths are singletons. Points on this clonotype: Its specificity is unknown.

Study-wide points: Clonal expansion was not seen in any Susac syndrome CD4+ T cell repertoire.

Blood CD8+ and CD4+ T cells underwent high-throughput TCR beta sequencing. Under recently defined diagnostic criteria, the patients with Susac syndrome qualified as having definite or probable disease. V was clipped by 9 bases and J by 11 bases, with 28 bases between them. CDR3 size: 15 residues. The germline V gene has CDR1 SNHLY and CDR2 FYNNEI. The TCR comes from a human donor with Susac syndrome. Specimen: CD4+ T cells from PBMCs. The chain is built from TRBV2 and TRBJ2-5; a weak D match, TRBD2 (6 bases). Here the CDR3 reads CASITPGLPLRVQYF. CDR3 sequence (DNA): TGTGCCAGTATTACTCCGGGACTTCCCTTACGGGTGCAGTACTTC.